This TCR beta chain was retrieved from a study of STAT5B mutations in CD4+ large granular lymphocyte leukemia. The assay was immunoSEQ multiplex PCR, and TCRdb's table has in-frame clones only and misses some. Among approximately 30,000 clones listed, 65% to 70% were seen once. CDR1 is MDHEN, CDR2 SYDVKM, per germline. Between the trimmed V and J ends, which lost 2 bases and 0 bases, there was a span of 14 bases. CDR3 length: 17 residues. Input material: CD4+ T cells from blood buffy coats. The origin of this receptor is a human donor in good health. This chain links TRBV28 with TRBJ1-5, with D possibly matching TRBD1 (5 bases). The CDR3 sequence: CASSLAYRGYSNQPQHF. In DNA form, the CDR3 reads TGTGCCAGCAGTTTAGCCTACCGGGGCTATAGCAATCAGCCCCAGCATTTT.